The next 14 T cell receptor beta chains were all read from a single sample in a study of patients and donors after allogeneic stem cell transplantation. Using its own MiXCR run on the RT-PCR reads, TCRdb lists one record per CDR3 protein. This sample carries over 150,000 distinct CDR3 sequences, 30% of them seen once, and the ten largest clones take 3.2%. The sequencing input was blood, either unsorted or a sorted T cell fraction (not recorded which). These receptors all come from a human donor who was either an allogeneic HSCT recipient or a stem cell or donor lymphocyte infusion donor (not recorded which). It is not recorded whose cells these are; they may come from a transplant donor.

The gene calls are TRBV4-3 and TRBJ2-3; D possibly uses TRBD1 or TRBD2 (5 bases each). This CDR3 region has 14 residues. V was trimmed by 7 bases and J by 0 bases, leaving 11 bases between them. In germline, CDR1 is LGHNA, CDR2 YSLEER. CDR3 DNA sequence: TGCGCCAGCAACTCGGGGCCAAGCACAGATACGCAGTATTTT. It encodes CASNSGPSTDTQYF.

The chain carries TRBV2 and TRBJ2-2; 12 nucleotides align to TRBD1. CDR3 size: 14 residues. Germline values: CDR1 SNHLY, CDR2 FYNNEI. The CDR3 DNA reads TGTTCATCGGGGGACAGGGGGCGGACCGGGGAGCTGTTTTTT. Its translation: CSSGDRGRTGELFF. The full variable domain, its missing parts supplied by reference TRBV2 and TRBJ2-2, is EPEVTQTPSHQVTQMGQEVILRCVPISNHLYFYWYRQILGQKVEFLVSFYNNEISEKSEIFDDQFSVERPDGSNFTLKIRSTKLEDSAMYFCSSGDRGRTGELFFGEGSRLTVL.

Concerning this clonotype: A much larger clone is a single base away; this may be a read error. The chain is built from TRBV6-2 or TRBV6-3 and TRBJ2-1; no clear D gene. CDR1 and CDR2 (germline): MNHEY, SVGEGT. The CDR3 loop spans 10 amino acids. Trimming left V 6 bases short and J 5 bases short, with 2 bases between. The CDR3 sequence: CASSDNEQFF. The CDR3 region has the DNA TGTGCCAGCAGCGACAATGAGCAGTTCTTC.

The chain has TRBV20-1 and TRBJ2-1, with TRBD2 identical over 9 bases. The CDR3 covers 14 residues. Germline values: CDR1 DFQATT, CDR2 SNEGSKA (reference sequence). After removal of 4 bases from V and 10 bases from J, the junction contained 11 bases not matched to a gene. CDR3 bases: TGCAGTGCTAACTCCCCTCTAGGACTAGCGGAGCAGTTCTTC. It is translated as CSANSPLGLAEQFF.

V and J are TRBV19 and TRBJ2-3; D not certain. This CDR3 spans 11 amino acids. CDR1 LNHDA and CDR2 SQIVND come from the germline V gene (reference sequence). Trimming cost V 11 bases and J 6 bases, with 12 bases left between them. The CDR3 DNA sequence: TGTGCCTCAAAGCACGGGGATACGCAGTATTTT. Its protein product is CASKHGDTQYF.

The chain employs TRBV12-3 or TRBV12-4 and TRBJ2-3; 7 bases match TRBD2. The CDR3 is 15 amino acids. Germline trimming cut 5 bases from V and 1 base from J; bases unmatched to any gene: 6. The CDR3 loop is CASSPGDYRTDTQYF. CDR3 nucleotide sequence: TGTGCCAGCAGTCCTGGGGACTACCGCACAGATACGCAGTATTTT.

This clonotype was counted a few times. J is TRBJ1-5 and V is TRBV7-9; the match to TRBD1 covers 10 bases. Germline V lookup: CDR1 SEHNR, CDR2 FQNEAQ (reference sequence). V was pared by 8 bases and J by 3 bases, with 4 bases of the junction left unmatched. CDR3 size: 14 residues. The CDR3 bases are TGTGCCAGCGGACAGGGGGTGACCAATCAGCCCCAGCATTTT. Translation: CASGQGVTNQPQHF.

This clonotype was seen many times. The chain joins TRBV12-3 or TRBV12-4 to TRBJ1-4; D ambiguous. The CDR3 spans 13 residues. Trimming pared 6 bases from V and 5 bases from J, leaving 10 bases between. DNA for the CDR3: TGTGCCAGCAGCCTACACGGAAATGAAAAACTGTTTTTT. Translating gives CASSLHGNEKLFF.

This chain links TRBV12-3 or TRBV12-4 with TRBJ2-5; 10 positions agree with TRBD1. The CDR3 covers 14 residues. V lost 5 bases, J lost 4 bases, and 4 bases stayed unmatched. The CDR3 DNA reads as TGTGCCAGCAGTCCCCGGGACAGGGGAGAGACCCAGTACTTC. Translating it yields CASSPRDRGETQYF.

V gene TRBV4-3 combines with J gene TRBJ2-1, with TRBD2 matching over 7 bases. Germline values: CDR1 LGHNA, CDR2 YSLEER. Trimming took 0 bases from V and 4 from J; bases not matched to a gene: 9. This CDR3 comprises 17 residues. In DNA form, the CDR3 reads TGCGCCAGCAGCCAAGATAGGGCTAGCGGCATTTACAATGAGCAGTTCTTC. Protein: CASSQDRASGIYNEQFF.

The table lists this clonotype with a count of one. The V and J genes are TRBV5-1 and TRBJ2-7; 7 bases align to TRBD2. Germline V CDR1 and CDR2: SGHRS, YFSETQ. Trimming took 0 bases from V and 1 from J; bases not matched to a gene: 4. CDR3 length: 15 residues. The CDR3 here is CASSLVASGSYEQYF. The CDR3 coding sequence is TGCGCCAGCAGCTTGGTGGCTAGCGGTTCCTACGAGCAGTACTTC.

The genes are TRBV20-1 and TRBJ1-5; D gene uncertain. In germline, CDR1 is DFQATT, CDR2 SNEGSKA (reference sequence). With 4 bases removed from V and 1 base from J, the gap between germline ends came to 11 bases. CDR3 length: 14 residues. The CDR3 loop is CSATKTASNQPQHF. The CDR3 DNA is TGCAGTGCTACCAAGACGGCAAGCAATCAGCCCCAGCATTTT.

The rearrangement joins TRBV7-9 to TRBJ1-1; weak D call: TRBD1 (5 bases). Per the germline V gene, CDR1 is SEHNR and CDR2 is FQNEAQ (reference sequence). The CDR3 length is 14 residues. V shed 7 bases and J shed 6 bases, with 18 bases lying between them. In DNA, the CDR3 is TGTGCCAGCACCCCCAAGGGACTCCCTCCTGAAGCTTTCTTT. It specifies CASTPKGLPPEAFF.

The CDR3 here is CSAREYTGAPNSPLHF. CDR3 DNA sequence: TGCAGTGCTAGAGAGTACACAGGCGCTCCTAATTCACCCCTCCACTTT. The rearrangement uses TRBV20-1 and TRBJ1-6; weak D call: TRBD1 (5 bases). CDR1 and CDR2 from the germline V gene are DFQATT and SNEGSKA (reference sequence). V lost 0 bases and J lost 6, with 15 bases in between. The CDR3 has 16 amino acids.